Reported below is one TCR beta chain. No antigen is known for it. V lost 8 bases and J lost 2; bases outside the gene matches: 5. The CDR3 contains 14 residues. Germline V gene sequence: CDR1 MNHEY, CDR2 SVGAGI. After constant-region reverse-primer amplification, full-length variable regions underwent semi-nested PCR with Nested Universal Primer A. TCRdb passed the 5' RACE reads through MiXCR, listing each CDR3 protein once. This sample has a few thousand distinct CDR3 sequences, with about two thirds found just once. General study results and limits: Greatest tumor Treg TCR overlap was with tumor naive CD4+ cells.

Treg sorting used a CD4+CD25+CD127-/low gate. This chain joins TRBV6-5 and TRBJ2-1; 8 nucleotides align to TRBD2. The sample taken for sequencing was Tregs sorted from blood. This TCR derives from a female donor with breast cancer. In nucleotides, the CDR3 is TGTGCCAGCGGGGTAGCGGGACCCTACAATGAGCAGTTCTTC. Translated, it gives CASGVAGPYNEQFF.